This is a list of T cell receptor beta chains from one sample in a study of T cells in localized non-small cell lung cancer. TCRdb's copy holds only in-frame clones and misses some; the assay was immunoSEQ multiplex PCR. Of around 30,000 clones listed, approximately 91% are singletons. The input for sequencing was PBMCs, taken before any cancer treatment. These receptors were collected from a man aged 40-75 years with stage II lung adenocarcinoma. The CDR3 runs from the conserved cysteine through the conserved F or W.

v_gene	len	j_gene	CDR3aa
TRBV7-2	17	TRBJ1-3	CASSLAVGTGTGNTIYF
TRBV11-2	14	TRBJ1-1	CASSLGTVNTEAFF
TRBV6-4	17	TRBJ2-2	CASSDSLGRGSGGELFF
TRBV11-2	14	TRBJ2-5	CASSPPQGRETQYF
TRBV5-6	17	TRBJ2-5	CASSWGPMPSGEETQYF
TRBV11-2	17	TRBJ2-3	CASSLSKLAGMSDTQYF
TRBV2	15	TRBJ2-1	CASSVEPSSYNEQFF
TRBV13	15	TRBJ2-5	CASSLSWDGQETQYF
TRBV19	11	TRBJ2-1	CASTGHNEQFF
TRBV10-2	14	TRBJ1-4	CASSGGQGREKLFF
TRBV12-5	13	TRBJ1-1	CASGSLVNTEAFF
TRBV19	11	TRBJ2-7	CASSQGYEQYF
TRBV7-2	13	TRBJ1-2	CASSSQQGDGYTF
TRBV28	15	TRBJ1-4	CASSFPQGANEKLFF
TRBV9	18	TRBJ2-3	CASSVAVAGLSGTDTQYF
TRBV19	15	TRBJ1-1	CASSIPGGGNTEAFF
TRBV7-2	17	TRBJ2-3	CASSLIPGTSGADTQYF
TRBV28	13	TRBJ2-7	CASSLQLSYEQYF
TRBV14	17	TRBJ1-1	CASSQVGTGERDTEAFF
TRBV11-2	13	TRBJ1-5	CASSIDLNQPQHF
TRBV10-1	13	TRBJ1-4	CASKGGGCEKLFF
TRBV28	17	TRBJ1-5	CASSSPGQGRSNQPQHF
TRBV9	16	TRBJ1-1	CASSVESRFMNTEAFF
TRBV7-8	14	TRBJ2-2	CASSLRENTGELFF
TRBV6-1	14	TRBJ1-5	CASSERQNYQPQHF
TRBV7-9	14	TRBJ2-7	CASSLRGGNYEQYF
TRBV14	14	TRBJ2-2	CASSQLRNTGELFF
TRBV5-4	12	TRBJ1-1	CASSGGQGEAFF
TRBV28	14	TRBJ2-1	CASSFGSGYNEQFF
TRBV5-1	14	TRBJ1-4	CASSLDRYNEKLFF
TRBV7-7	13	TRBJ2-2	CASSWGAAGELFF
TRBV6-6	15	TRBJ2-1	CASRISSGRGNEQFF
TRBV20-1	11	TRBJ2-7	CSARHTYEQYF
TRBV28	10	TRBJ2-7	CASRVLAGDF
TRBV6-5	15	TRBJ2-7	CASVAVLAGGYEQYF
TRBV6-6	15	TRBJ1-2	CASSYDGTGYYGYTF
TRBV19	18	TRBJ2-4	CASAEFSDPGFTKNIQYF
TRBV27	15	TRBJ1-2	CASSPWGGNLYGYTF
TRBV18	17	TRBJ1-2	CASSPPPGLDSRYGYTF
TRBV28	15	TRBJ1-3	CATHQGNGAGNTIYF
TRBV30	14	TRBJ2-7	CAWRLAAYSYEQYF
TRBV7-8	16	TRBJ1-1	CASSVSGGFVNTEAFF
TRBV21-1	17	TRBJ2-1	CASSSGLAEVIYNEQFF
TRBV6-5	11	TRBJ2-5	CASRELETQYF
TRBV28	15	TRBJ2-3	CASSKTSGSADTQYF
TRBV27	19	TRBJ2-6	CASSLYGAPIYSGANVLTF
TRBV13	15	TRBJ2-7	CASSFPSGSGHEQYF
TRBV28	17	TRBJ1-1	CASSPLRSGRLSTEAFF
TRBV19	17	TRBJ1-4	CASASRTALFSNEKLFF
TRBV2	11	TRBJ2-3	CASRLADTQYF
TRBV7-9	12	TRBJ2-1	CASSLQANEQFF
TRBV13	12	TRBJ2-7	CASSLVPYEQYF
TRBV7-6	14	TRBJ1-4	CASSLGGAGEKLFF